The T cell receptor (beta chain) under discussion was sequenced for a study of blood T cell repertoires in COVID-19. Study-level background: COVID-19 samples collected from the United States, Italy and Spain covered acute and convalescent phases. T cells, B-cell-depleted T cells, or PBMCs supplied cDNA or gDNA.

CDR1 and CDR2 from the germline V gene are SGDLS and YYNGEE. This CDR3 is built from 16 residues. The V gene end was trimmed by 2 bases and the J gene end by 8 bases; junction bases not matched to a gene: 5. Authors' data handling: Estimates of nucleated cell counts were drawn from the amplification of reference gene primers. This table comes from immunoSEQ multiplex PCR, and its TCRdb copy is limited to in-frame clones, with some not included. V and J calls and clone size are copied from that table; D and trimming were computed from the DNA. The profile covers 110,000 to 150,000 clones, with 60% to 85% appearing a single time and 1.9% taken by the ten largest.

Specimen: peripheral blood. The chain has TRBV9 and TRBJ2-2, with 14 bases lining up with TRBD2. The source of this sequence is a woman aged 60-70 years with acute or convalescent COVID-19. The CDR3 bases are TGTGCCAGCAGCGTGAGACTAGCGGGAGGGATGGGGGAGCTGTTTTTT. Amino acid sequence: CASSVRLAGGMGELFF.